These 19 T cell receptor beta chains originate from one sample sequenced in a study of T cell responses to AZD1222 COVID-19 vaccine. Generated by immunoSEQ multiplex PCR, the TCRdb table keeps only in-frame clones and is missing some. The sample consists of around 200,000 clones, 80% to 90% of them appearing once. The sequenced sample was peripheral blood, obtained on day 0 of AZD1222 vaccination. These receptors were taken from an adult in good health.

This chain connects TRBV6-6 to TRBJ2-3, with D perhaps matching TRBD2 (6 bases). Trimming cost V 2 bases and J 1 base, with 13 bases left between them. The CDR3 covers 16 residues. Germline CDR1 and CDR2: MNHNY and SVGAGI (reference sequence). The CDR3 sequence is CASSYPSLARTDTQYF. The CDR3 DNA reads as TGTGCCAGCAGTTACCCAAGCCTAGCGCGCACAGATACGCAGTATTTT.

J is TRBJ1-3 and V is TRBV19; D call uncertain. The CDR3 covers 15 residues. Looked up from germline, CDR1 is LNHDA and CDR2 is SQIVND (reference sequence). The germline V and J ends were trimmed by 0 bases and 3 bases, with 9 bases remaining between them. CDR3 loop: CASSIERTLGNTIYF. Here the CDR3 DNA reads TGTGCCAGTAGTATAGAACGGACTCTTGGAAACACCATATATTTT.

The J gene is TRBJ1-5, the V gene TRBV6-2 or TRBV6-3; D is unresolved. The CDR3 covers 14 residues. Trimming shortened V by 4 bases and J by 4 bases, and 11 bases separated the two germline ends. Germline V CDR1 and CDR2: MNHEY, SVGEGT. The CDR3 is CASSSGSRNQPQHF. The CDR3, as DNA: TGTGCCAGCAGTTCCGGGTCGCGGAATCAGCCCCAGCATTTT.

V is TRBV28 and J is TRBJ2-1; 11 positions match TRBD2. The ends lost 10 bases at V and 5 bases at J; junction bases unmatched: 10. The CDR3 length is 15 residues. CDR1 is MDHEN and CDR2 is SYDVKM in the germline V gene. The CDR3 spells CATTSSGRYNNEQFF. Here the CDR3 DNA reads TGTGCCACCACTTCTAGCGGGAGGTACAACAATGAGCAGTTCTTC.

The genes are TRBV30 and TRBJ1-1, with D tentatively TRBD1 (6 bases). Germline lookup yields CDR1 GTSNPN and CDR2 SVGIG (reference sequence). V gave up 5 bases and J gave up 0 bases, with 10 bases separating them. This CDR3 is built from 13 residues. The CDR3 DNA is TGTGCCTGGGAGGGGGATATGAACACTGAAGCTTTCTTT. Translation: CAWEGDMNTEAFF.

The rearrangement joins TRBV5-4 to TRBJ1-1; TRBD1 is a possible D gene (6 bases). Germline CDR1 reads SGHNT; CDR2 reads YYREEE (reference sequence). The length of the CDR3 is 13 residues. The V gene lost 3 bases and the J gene lost 5 bases, with 11 bases spanning the gap. DNA of the CDR3: TGTGCCAGCAGCTCAACAGGGTGGACTGAAGCTTTCTTT. As protein: CASSSTGWTEAFF.

The V and J genes are TRBV7-8 and TRBJ2-1, with TRBD2 identical over 9 bases. This CDR3 contains 15 residues. Trimming cost V 6 bases and J 8 bases; bases outside gene matches: 11. The germline gives CDR1 SGHVS, CDR2 FQNEAQ. The CDR3 DNA reads as TGTGCCAGCAGTCGTAGCGGGAGCCGTGGCGATGAGCAGTTCTTC. This sequence encodes CASSRSGSRGDEQFF.

The chain couples TRBV28 to TRBJ1-1; 9 positions match TRBD1. J gave up 8 bases and V 6 bases, and 7 bases lay outside the gene matches. The length of the CDR3 is 13 residues. The V gene's germline CDR1 is MDHEN and CDR2 SYDVKM. This chain's CDR3 is CASSLGTGFEAFF. CDR3 DNA sequence: TGTGCCAGCAGCCTAGGGACAGGGTTCGAAGCTTTCTTT.

This clone was counted a single time. The V and J genes are TRBV7-2 and TRBJ2-3; no firm D call. Germline CDR1 is SGHTA and CDR2 is FQGNSA. This CDR3 has 14 residues. The ends were cut back, 1 base at V and 0 bases at J, with 5 bases in the middle. The CDR3 loop is CASSLDWSTDTQYF. In nucleotides, the CDR3 is TGTGCCAGCAGCTTAGATTGGAGCACAGATACGCAGTATTTT.

The rearrangement uses TRBV5-1 and TRBJ2-3; 9 nucleotides line up with TRBD1. This CDR3 spans 15 amino acids. After removal of 5 bases from V and 11 bases from J, the junction contained 15 bases not matched to a gene. Germline V gene data show CDR1 as SGHRS and CDR2 as YFSETQ. CDR3 protein: CASSSGTGLWKWQYF. The CDR3, as DNA: TGCGCCAGCAGTTCCGGGACAGGGCTCTGGAAGTGGCAGTATTTT.

The gene calls are TRBV11-3 and TRBJ1-1, with 8 bases matching TRBD1. V dropped 5 bases and J dropped 2; count of bases not matched to a gene: 16. Germline V lookup: CDR1 SGHNT, CDR2 YENEEA. CDR3 length equals 18 residues. As DNA, the CDR3 is TGTGCCAGCAGCCACACCCTCCGCAGGACAGGGTTTAACACTGAAGCTTTCTTT. Translation gives CASSHTLRRTGFNTEAFF.

This clone has just one count. V and J are TRBV5-1 and TRBJ2-3; perhaps D is TRBD1 or TRBD2 (5 bases each). There are 17 residues in the CDR3. Deletions cut 0 bases from V and 1 base from J, with 15 bases between. CDR1 and CDR2 (germline): SGHRS, YFSETQ. CDR3 nucleotides: TGCGCCAGCAGCTTGGGTGGCAGTGTGGGGGGCACAGATACGCAGTATTTT. Amino acid sequence: CASSLGGSVGGTDTQYF.

This rearrangement joins TRBV6-5 to TRBJ1-1; 9 positions agree with TRBD1. The V and J ends lost 5 bases and 7 bases, in that order; junction bases with no gene match: 5. This CDR3 comprises 13 residues. CDR1 is MNHEY and CDR2 is SVGAGI in the germline V gene. The CDR3, as DNA: TGTGCCAGCAGTAAGGACAGGGGCTTTGAAGCTTTCTTT. Protein sequence: CASSKDRGFEAFF.

The chain recombines TRBV2 with TRBJ2-3; D gene unclear. Germline loops: CDR1 SNHLY, CDR2 FYNNEI. CDR3 length: 14 amino acids. Deletions cut 10 bases from V and 4 bases from J, with 18 bases between. CDR3 nucleotides: TGTGCCAACCGACTCCGGGCCTTGGCAGATACGCAGTATTTT. It yields the protein CANRLRALADTQYF.

This clone was detected only a few times. This rearrangement joins TRBV19 to TRBJ2-3, with 12 bases lining up with TRBD2. Germline V gene data show CDR1 as LNHDA and CDR2 as SQIVND (reference sequence). The V segment lost 4 bases and the J segment 0 bases; nucleotides outside the gene matches: 11. The CDR3 spans 19 residues. The CDR3 loop reads CASSKRQTSGGTSTDTQYF. CDR3 in DNA: TGTGCCAGTAGTAAGCGCCAGACTAGCGGGGGAACTAGCACAGATACGCAGTATTTT.

The chain has TRBV5-6 and TRBJ1-4; 8 bases are shared with TRBD1. J gave up 6 bases and V 0 bases, and 4 bases lay outside the gene matches. CDR1 and CDR2 (germline): SGHDT, YYEEEE. This CDR3 contains 15 residues. DNA of the CDR3: TGTGCCAGCAGCTTGGGCAGGGGGCGGTATGAAAAACTGTTTTTT. It codes for CASSLGRGRYEKLFF. The entire variable domain, with the rest obtained from reference TRBV5-6 and TRBJ1-4, is as follows: DAGVTQSPTHLIKTRGQQVTLRCSPKSGHDTVSWYQQALGQGPQFIFQYYEEEERQRGNFPDRFSGHQFPNYSSELNVNALLLGDSALYLCASSLGRGRYEKLFFGSGTQLSVL.

The chain recombines TRBV14 with TRBJ1-1; 7 bases align to TRBD1. Germline V gives CDR1 SGHDN, CDR2 FVKESK. The CDR3 runs 15 residues. V trimming: 0 bases; J trimming: 11 bases; junction bases outside the gene matches: 12. The CDR3 protein is CASSQESGGMIRAFF. The CDR3 DNA follows: TGTGCCAGCAGCCAAGAATCAGGGGGAATGATAAGGGCTTTCTTT.

The chain carries TRBV15 and TRBJ1-4; 8 nucleotides agree with TRBD1. The CDR3 loop spans 15 amino acids. V gave up 0 bases and J gave up 6 bases; unmatched junction bases: 3. The V gene's germline CDR1 is LNHNV and CDR2 YYDKDF (reference sequence). CDR3: CATSREQGADEKLFF. CDR3 bases: TGTGCCACCAGCAGAGAGCAGGGGGCGGATGAAAAACTGTTTTTT.

The J gene is TRBJ2-5, the V gene TRBV4-1; D is unresolved. The V and J ends lost 2 bases and 3 bases respectively, with 7 bases between them. Per the germline V gene, CDR1 is MGHRA and CDR2 is YSYEKL. CDR3 length: 13 amino acids. This CDR3 is CASSQWQKETQYF. The CDR3 DNA reads as TGCGCCAGCAGCCAATGGCAGAAAGAGACCCAGTACTTC.